Listed here are 18 T cell receptor beta chains from one sample, sequenced in a study of cytomegalovirus exposure and HLA in healthy donors. PCR amplification relied on 60 Vbeta primers (plus 13 Jbeta primers). Produced via immunoSEQ multiplex PCR; TCRdb's table is partial and in-frame only. The data show about 160,000 clones, roughly 70% seen once. The sample taken for sequencing was PBMCs. The source of these receptors is a woman aged 45-60 years in good health and CMV-seropositive.

The chain uses TRBV4-1 and TRBJ1-3; TRBD1 aligns across 7 bases. CDR1 MGHRA and CDR2 YSYEKL come from the germline V gene. This CDR3 has 14 amino acids. V lost 6 bases, J lost 4 bases, and 6 bases stayed unmatched. The CDR3, as DNA: TGCGCCAGCAGAGAACAGGGGAACGGAAACACCATATATTTT. Protein product: CASREQGNGNTIYF.

V gene TRBV7-6 combines with J gene TRBJ2-5; D may be TRBD2 (6 bases). Germline V gives CDR1 SGHVS, CDR2 FNYEAQ. V was cut by 6 bases and J by 5 bases, with 10 bases left in between. This CDR3 region has 12 residues. In DNA form, the CDR3 reads TGTGCCAGCAGTTGGGGGGTGGAGACCCAGTACTTC. It specifies CASSWGVETQYF.

The rearrangement links TRBV5-1 to TRBJ2-3; 10 positions agree with TRBD1. With 2 bases clipped from V and 5 bases from J, the junction kept 2 bases outside the gene matches. Per germline, CDR1 SGHRS and CDR2 YFSETQ. The CDR3 sequence is 14 residues long. CDR3 residues: CASSLGQGEDTQYF. CDR3 DNA: TGCGCCAGCAGCTTAGGACAGGGGGAAGATACGCAGTATTTT.

The chain joins TRBV19 to TRBJ2-1; 9 nucleotides agree with TRBD2. CDR1 is LNHDA, CDR2 SQIVND, per germline (reference sequence). Trimming at V came to 8 bases and at J to 0 bases, leaving 2 bases not matched to a gene. This CDR3 has 14 amino acids. The CDR3 loop reads CASRSGGSYNEQFF. CDR3 DNA sequence: TGTGCCAGTCGTAGCGGGGGCTCCTACAATGAGCAGTTCTTC.

Comment on this clone: The same CDR3 also results from other DNA sequences found in this sample. The CDR3 loop is CASSRGNEQFF. The DNA for the CDR3 is TGTGCCAGCAGTAGGGGAAATGAGCAGTTCTTC. This rearrangement joins TRBV6-6 to TRBJ2-1, with D possibly matching TRBD1 (5 bases). Germline CDR1 and CDR2: MNHNY and SVGAGI (reference sequence). The CDR3 contains 11 residues. Trimming stripped 5 bases from V and 7 bases from J, with 6 bases between.

This chain uses TRBV19 with TRBJ1-1; the D is unclear. The CDR3 runs 13 residues. The germline CDR1 and CDR2 sequences are LNHDA and SQIVND (reference sequence). The ends were cut back, 10 bases at V and 1 base at J, with 13 bases in the middle. CDR3 sequence: CATCPRSNTEAFF. The CDR3 bases are TGTGCCACCTGCCCTCGGTCGAACACTGAAGCTTTCTTT.

This clone was counted only a few times. V is TRBV2 and J is TRBJ1-2; weak D call: TRBD1 (6 bases). CDR1 is SNHLY and CDR2 is FYNNEI in the germline V gene. With 4 bases removed from V and 0 bases from J, the gap between germline ends came to 12 bases. This CDR3 region has 15 residues. The CDR3 DNA reads TGTGCCAGCAGTGCTACAGGGTTAACTAACTATGGCTACACCTTC. Translation: CASSATGLTNYGYTF.

The rearrangement links TRBV5-1 to TRBJ2-1; tentatively, D is TRBD1 (6 bases). This CDR3 region has 12 residues. Between the trimmed V and J ends, which lost 4 bases and 8 bases, there was a span of 10 bases. Germline V gives CDR1 SGHRS, CDR2 YFSETQ. CDR3 coding DNA: TGCGCCAGCAGCAAGGACAGCTATGAGCAGTTCTTC. As protein: CASSKDSYEQFF.

The chain has TRBV2 and TRBJ1-3; unclear D gene. CDR3 length: 14 residues. Germline V gene data show CDR1 as SNHLY and CDR2 as FYNNEI. The V and J ends lost 4 bases and 2 bases respectively, with 9 bases between them. The CDR3 protein is CASSVEFAGNTIYF. CDR3 sequence (DNA): TGTGCCAGCAGTGTGGAGTTCGCTGGAAACACCATATATTTT.

V gene TRBV5-1 combines with J gene TRBJ2-1; possibly TRBD2 for D (5 bases). This CDR3 has 13 residues. V shed 2 bases and J shed 6 bases, with 9 bases lying between them. Germline V gene sequence: CDR1 SGHRS, CDR2 YFSETQ. The CDR3 nucleotides read TGCGCCAGCAGCTTATCGACTATCAATGAGCAGTTCTTC. Translated, it gives CASSLSTINEQFF.

The chain links TRBV7-9 to TRBJ1-5; 8 bases align to TRBD1. CDR3 size: 14 residues. Germline lookup yields CDR1 SEHNR and CDR2 FQNEAQ (reference sequence). V shed 6 bases, J shed 3 bases, and the junction held 4 bases outside the gene matches. CDR3 in amino acids: CASSLTGDNQPQHF. CDR3 nucleotide sequence: TGTGCCAGCAGTTTGACAGGGGACAATCAGCCCCAGCATTTT.

This clone has a single count. CDR3 amino acids: CASREESGTEAFF. The CDR3 nucleotides read TGTGCCAGCAGAGAGGAGAGCGGCACTGAAGCTTTCTTT. The rearrangement uses TRBV6-1 and TRBJ1-1; D call uncertain. The CDR3 is made up of 13 amino acids. Germline assignment: CDR1 MNHNS and CDR2 SASEGT. Trimming cost V 6 bases and J 4 bases, with 12 bases left between them.

The chain uses TRBV6-1 and TRBJ1-2; no firm D call. With 8 bases removed from V and 6 bases from J, the gap between germline ends came to 16 bases. CDR3 length: 13 residues. Germline V gene data show CDR1 as MNHNS and CDR2 as SASEGT. CDR3 amino acids: CASSSWTGNGYTF. The CDR3 DNA sequence: TGTGCCAGCTCCTCCTGGACTGGTAATGGCTACACCTTC.

The gene calls are TRBV5-1 and TRBJ2-1; 9 nucleotides line up with TRBD1. V lost 6 bases to trimming and J lost 0 bases; unmatched junction nucleotides: 13. CDR3 size: 18 residues. The germline CDR1 and CDR2 sequences are SGHRS and YFSETQ. DNA for the CDR3: TGCGCCAGCACCACCGGGACAGGGTCCCCGAGCTCCTACAATGAGCAGTTCTTC. As protein: CASTTGTGSPSSYNEQFF.

The gene calls are TRBV5-4 and TRBJ2-7; D may be TRBD2 (6 bases). The CDR3 has 14 amino acids. Germline V lookup: CDR1 SGHNT, CDR2 YYREEE (reference sequence). With 9 bases removed from V and 0 bases from J, the gap between germline ends came to 16 bases. CDR3: CATAGTPSSYEQYF. CDR3 coding DNA: TGTGCCACTGCCGGGACTCCTAGCTCCTACGAGCAGTACTTC.

The rearrangement links TRBV5-4 to TRBJ1-2, with TRBD1 matching 7 bases. This CDR3 comprises 16 residues. V was clipped by 7 bases and J by 4 bases; unmatched bases: 16. Per the germline V gene, CDR1 is SGHNT and CDR2 is YYREEE (reference sequence). CDR3 amino acids: CASRMRQGTSGYGYTF. The CDR3 coding sequence is TGTGCCAGCCGAATGAGACAGGGAACCTCTGGCTATGGCTACACCTTC. Complete variable domain (other parts from reference TRBV5-4 and TRBJ1-2): ETGVTQSPTHLIKTRGQQVTLRCSSQSGHNTVSWYQQALGQGPQFIFQYYREEENGRGNFPPRFSGLQFPNYSSELNVNALELDDSALYLCASRMRQGTSGYGYTFGSGTRLTVV.

The J gene is TRBJ1-3, the V gene TRBV7-2, with D hard to call. The germline gives CDR1 SGHTA, CDR2 FQGNSA. The CDR3 has 13 amino acids. Trimming shortened V by 2 bases and J by 5 bases, and 7 bases separated the two germline ends. DNA for the CDR3: TGTGCCAGCAGCTTATGGCGGAGAAACACCATATATTTT. Translating it yields CASSLWRRNTIYF.

As for this clone: Other DNA sequences in this sample translate to the same CDR3. This sequence joins TRBV6-5 and TRBJ1-3, with D unresolved. The CDR3 runs to 14 residues. Per germline, CDR1 MNHEY and CDR2 SVGAGI. V was pared by 2 bases and J by 0 bases, with 5 bases between. CDR3 sequence: CASSYLSSGNTIYF. CDR3 DNA: TGTGCCAGCAGTTACCTAAGCTCTGGAAACACCATATATTTT.